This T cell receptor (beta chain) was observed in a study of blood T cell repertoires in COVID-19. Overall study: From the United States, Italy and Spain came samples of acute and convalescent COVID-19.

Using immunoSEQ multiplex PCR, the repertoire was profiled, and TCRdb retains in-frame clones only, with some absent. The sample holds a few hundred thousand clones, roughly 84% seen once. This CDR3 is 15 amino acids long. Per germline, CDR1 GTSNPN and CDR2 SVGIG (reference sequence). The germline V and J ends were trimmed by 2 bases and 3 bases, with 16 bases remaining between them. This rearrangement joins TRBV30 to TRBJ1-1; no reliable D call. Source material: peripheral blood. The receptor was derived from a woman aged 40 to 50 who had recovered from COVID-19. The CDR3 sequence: CAWSRWAGIDTEAFF. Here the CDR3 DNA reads TGTGCCTGGAGTCGTTGGGCAGGAATTGACACTGAAGCTTTCTTT.